Included here is one T cell receptor beta chain sequence, with context. The clone's antigen remains unknown. The record has no base qualities; no much larger clone is one base away. This sample stems from a study of shared clonotypes between healthy human individuals (dated by TCRdb to the early 2020s). About the study as a whole: Three men and a couple of women, aged 18 to 49 years, made up the cohort. For each donor, three plates each were used for CD4 naive and CD4 memory, two plates were used for CD8 naive, and one plate was used for CD8 memory. The study deeply sequenced blood TCR repertoires of roughly five healthy adults to estimate repertoire size and the extent of clonotype sharing between individuals. Different laboratories and diverse techniques were used to prepare libraries and sequence TCR repertoires, to increase sequencing depth and limit assay-specific biases. Between about 0.9 and 10 billion PBMCs per donor were obtained by leukapheresis. What the study reported, not specific to this receptor: Because the study included a small number of donors, the genetic and exposure-history diversity represented was limited. Higher generation probabilities were observed for clonotypes shared by all four sorted-subset donors than for non-shared clonotypes. Larger estimated clonotype richness was generally found for naive subsets than for memory subsets. Pairwise subsampling indicated that sequencing depth was expected to affect the degree of clonotype sharing among donors. Roughly 5.2% of naive CD4, around 4% of naive CD8, roughly 2.4% of memory CD4, and around 0.42% of memory CD8 clonotypes were shared across several donors. Incomplete sequencing was indicated by rarefaction of sorted-subset datasets, despite the large sequencing depth. Only blood was sampled, and tissue TCR repertoires likely differ from those in blood.

The donors were healthy, HIV-negative adults who had no recently reported acute infections or vaccinations. Every donor was a Caucasian adult residing in Nashville, Tennessee, USA. CD4+ T cells were enriched by magnetic negative selection, after which naive cells were positively selected on CD45RA and the negative fraction was taken as the memory subset. After blood collection by leukapheresis, PBMCs were isolated using Ficoll-Histopaque density gradient centrifugation and then cryopreserved in the vapor phase of liquid nitrogen. Analytical flow cytometry was used to check the purity and quantity of every magnetically sorted T cell population. Each sorted fraction had its genomic DNA isolated and then quantified by UV absorbance on a Nanodrop 2000c. Using the deep immunoSEQ assay, TCR CDR3 regions were amplified from genomic DNA by multiplex PCR. Extracted genomic DNA from each cell subset was distributed evenly across all wells of several immunoSEQ 96-well plates, and each plate was treated as a replicate. For sorted subsets, each replicate PCR was loaded with roughly 200 ng genomic DNA, equivalent to about 33,000 T cell genomes. Purified libraries were measured with a Qubit 3.0 fluorometer, size-checked on a Bioanalyzer 2100, and measured again with the KAPA Library Quantification kit. Every immunoSEQ 96-well plate was sequenced on a separate single-read 150-cycle Illumina NextSeq 550 flow cell. The study's own analysis went as follows. Because the immunoSEQ output included only junctional sequences and no quality scores, the filtering could not be the same as the filtering used for full-length reads. Sequences were annotated with PyIR, a Python wrapper for IgBLAST v1.9, and V/J genes and CDR3 were assigned using IMGT germline references. Reads were removed for weak V/J assignments (E-value above 1e-6), missing CDR3, stop codons, out-of-frame junctions, or ambiguous translated residues. V3J clonotypes were defined by identical inferred V gene, J gene, and CDR3 amino acid sequence. The percentage overlap between two repertoires was calculated by dividing the number of shared unique clonotypes by the size of the smaller repertoire. Three approaches were used to assess repertoire richness: RTK rarefaction, the Chao1 estimator, and Recon v2.1 estimates of unobserved clonotypes. Generation probabilities for all TCRbeta clonotypes obtained by the gDNA method from a few donors were computed using OLGA. The clones in this table, taken by TCRdb from immuneACCESS, are in-frame only. Not every clone is retained; where verified, under half of the shortfall comes from an unresolved V gene, and the cause of the rest is unknown. The V and J calls and clone size come from that table; D and trimming were worked out from the DNA. Within this sample are 550,000 to 700,000 clones, with around 73% of them counted one time only. Around 1.8% of the sample is held by the ten biggest clonotypes.

This receptor was taken from a woman aged 30 to 39 in good health. Sequenced sample: memory CD4+ T cells sorted from blood. This sample's cell subset or site label indicates: CD45RA-negative fraction.

The DNA sequence is TGTGCCAGCGCTCTGGGACTAGCGGTCGATGAGCAGTTCTTC. It is translated as CASALGLAVDEQFF. The rearrangement joined TRBV7-3 to TRBJ2-1, with 11 bases matching TRBD2. CDR1 SGHTA and CDR2 FQGTGA are derived from the germline V gene. After removal of 8 bases from V and 8 bases from J, the junction retains 8 bases not matched to a gene. The CDR3 contains 14 residues, cysteine and phenylalanine counted. The sequence is cut down to CDR3 DNA, 42 bases in frame from base 1.